Listed here are 31 T cell receptor beta chains from one sample, sequenced in a study of cytomegalovirus exposure and HLA in healthy donors. A multiplex PCR was run with 60 Vbeta primers and 13 Jbeta primers. Sequencing was performed with immunoSEQ multiplex PCR; in TCRdb, only in-frame clones are kept and a portion is missing. Of approximately 150,000 clones listed, around 76% are singletons. Sequences were obtained from PBMCs. All receptors come from a man in his sixties in good health and CMV-seronegative.

V usage is TRBV6-5 and J usage is TRBJ1-2, with a weak D call TRBD1 (6 bases). This CDR3 is built from 13 residues. CDR1 is MNHEY, CDR2 SVGAGI, per germline. Trimming cost V 5 bases and J 8 bases, with 15 bases left between them. CDR3 amino acids: CASSEQGDRGYTF. The DNA of the CDR3 is TGTGCCAGCAGTGAACAGGGAGATCGAGGCTACACCTTC.

This sequence joins TRBV19 and TRBJ2-5, with a weak D call TRBD2 (6 bases). V shed 7 bases and J shed 1 base, with 16 bases lying between them. CDR3 size: 15 residues. Looked up from germline, CDR1 is LNHDA and CDR2 is SQIVND (reference sequence). The CDR3 sequence: CASTPTRGFQETQYF. The CDR3 bases are TGTGCCAGTACCCCAACCCGGGGGTTCCAAGAGACCCAGTACTTC.

The chain carries TRBV30 and TRBJ1-5, with D perhaps matching TRBD1 (6 bases). V lost 5 bases and J 7 bases, leaving 9 bases between the germline ends. This CDR3 region has 11 residues. Germline-derived CDR1 and CDR2 are GTSNPN and SVGIG (reference sequence). The CDR3, as DNA: TGTGCCTGGGGGAGGGGGCAGCCCCAGCATTTT. Its protein product is CAWGRGQPQHF.

The chain carries TRBV10-2 and TRBJ1-4, with no clear D. Germline V gene lookup returns CDR1 WSHSY and CDR2 SAAADI. This CDR3 contains 15 residues. V gave up 1 base and J gave up 8 bases, with 14 bases separating them. CDR3 sequence (DNA): TGCGCCAGCAGTGAGTTGGGGAGGTCCCACGAAAAACTGTTTTTT. Translating gives CASSELGRSHEKLFF.

This chain connects TRBV11-2 to TRBJ2-7; maybe TRBD1 (6 bases). The CDR3 spans 14 residues. Trimming removed 3 bases from V and 3 bases from J, with 12 bases in between. Germline V gives CDR1 SGHAT, CDR2 FQNNGV. The DNA of the CDR3 is TGTGCCAGCAGCTTGGCCGCGACAGGCTACGAGCAGTACTTC. It translates to CASSLAATGYEQYF.

The chain uses TRBV5-6 and TRBJ2-1; maybe TRBD2 (6 bases). The V end lost 4 bases, the J end lost 8 bases, and 25 bases lay between the germline ends. CDR1 and CDR2 from the germline V gene are SGHDT and YYEEEE. The CDR3 runs 17 residues. This CDR3 is CASSPYPRLGARDEQFF. CDR3 in DNA: TGTGCCAGCAGCCCCTACCCCCGACTAGGGGCACGCGATGAGCAGTTCTTC. The full variable domain, with the rest looked up from reference TRBV5-6 and TRBJ2-1, is DAGVTQSPTHLIKTRGQQVTLRCSPKSGHDTVSWYQQALGQGPQFIFQYYEEEERQRGNFPDRFSGHQFPNYSSELNVNALLLGDSALYLCASSPYPRLGARDEQFFGPGTRLTVL.

V and J are TRBV10-3 and TRBJ2-2, with 15 nucleotides matching TRBD2. The V gene end was trimmed by 10 bases and the J gene end by 1 base; junction bases not matched to a gene: 10. The CDR3 sequence is 18 residues long. Germline V gives CDR1 ENHRY, CDR2 SYGVKD. This CDR3 reads CATGRTSGGAGNTGELFF. CDR3 in DNA: TGTGCCACCGGGAGGACTAGCGGGGGGGCAGGGAACACCGGGGAGCTGTTTTTT.

V and J are TRBV6-1 and TRBJ2-3, with 13 bases identical to TRBD2. The CDR3 loop spans 15 amino acids. CDR1 is MNHNS, CDR2 SASEGT, per germline. Germline trimming cut 6 bases from V and 4 bases from J; bases unmatched to any gene: 4. The chain's CDR3 is CASRGGLAGADTQYF. In nucleotides, the CDR3 is TGTGCCAGCAGAGGTGGACTAGCGGGAGCAGATACGCAGTATTTT.

In this sample, this clone turned up a few times. V is TRBV28 and J is TRBJ2-7; 8 bases map to TRBD2. CDR3 length: 14 amino acids. After removal of 5 bases from V and 3 bases from J, the junction contained 6 bases not matched to a gene. The V gene's germline CDR1 is MDHEN and CDR2 SYDVKM. CDR3 in DNA: TGTGCCAGCAGTATCCAGCGGGAGCGCTACGAGCAGTACTTC. It is translated as CASSIQRERYEQYF.

V is TRBV20-1 and J is TRBJ2-5; D might be TRBD2 (5 bases). Trimming shortened V by 6 bases and J by 5 bases, and 10 bases separated the two germline ends. CDR1 is DFQATT and CDR2 is SNEGSKA in the germline V gene (reference sequence). The CDR3 is 11 residues long. In DNA form, the CDR3 reads TGCAGTGCCCGGGGTTGGGAGACCCAGTACTTC. Translated, it gives CSARGWETQYF.

This clone came up a few times. The chain employs TRBV14 and TRBJ2-5; 10 bases map to TRBD2. The CDR3 contains 17 residues. Per germline, CDR1 SGHDN and CDR2 FVKESK. V lost 0 bases and J lost 1; bases outside the gene matches: 5. CDR3 DNA sequence: TGTGCCAGCAGCCAAGAGGTGTCTAGCGGGGGCCAAGAGACCCAGTACTTC. Amino acids: CASSQEVSSGGQETQYF. The full variable domain, rest sourced from reference TRBV14 and TRBJ2-5, is EAGVTQFPSHSVIEKGQTVTLRCDPISGHDNLYWYRRVMGKEIKFLLHFVKESKQDESGMPNNRFLAERTGGTYSTLKVQPAELEDSGVYFCASSQEVSSGGQETQYFGPGTRLLVL.

CDR3 protein: CASSLVPGQGEDEAFF. CDR3 DNA: TGTGCCAGCAGTTTAGTTCCGGGACAGGGAGAGGATGAAGCTTTCTTT. The gene calls are TRBV28 and TRBJ1-1; 9 bases map to TRBD1. Germline lookup yields CDR1 MDHEN and CDR2 SYDVKM. This CDR3 is 16 amino acids long. J gave up 7 bases and V 2 bases, and 11 bases lay outside the gene matches.

The CDR3 region has the DNA TGTGCCAGTAGTGTTACCGGGACAGGGGAGGCAAAACTGTTTTTT. Its protein is CASSVTGTGEAKLFF. The chain has TRBV19 and TRBJ1-4, with 10 bases that match TRBD1. Losses at the gene ends were 5 bases for V and 10 bases for J; bases not matched to a gene: 10. Germline CDR1 and CDR2: LNHDA and SQIVND (reference sequence). This CDR3 has 15 amino acids.

CDR3 sequence reads: CASSLGEGLATYEQYF. The CDR3 DNA is TGCGCCAGCAGCTTGGGTGAGGGACTAGCTACGTACGAGCAGTACTTC. This chain joins TRBV5-1 and TRBJ2-5, with 9 bases that match TRBD2. TRBJ2-7 matches the DNA end more closely, so the J call is doubtful. CDR3 length: 16 residues. CDR1 SGHRS and CDR2 YFSETQ come from the germline V gene.

The chain is built from TRBV7-2 and TRBJ2-7; maybe TRBD1 (5 bases). The V end was cut by 1 base, the J end by 1 base, with 11 bases between. Germline CDR1 is SGHTA and CDR2 is FQGNSA. There are 15 residues in the CDR3. The CDR3 DNA follows: TGTGCCAGCAGCTTAGGACAGTCCCTGTCCTACGAGCAGTACTTC. Translating it yields CASSLGQSLSYEQYF.

The chain has TRBV6-1 and TRBJ1-2, with TRBD1 identical over 8 bases. From germline, CDR1 is MNHNS and CDR2 SASEGT. The CDR3 contains 15 residues. J was trimmed by 2 bases and V by 2 bases; bases with no gene match: 4. CDR3 amino acids: CASSELDRDNYGYTF. The CDR3, as DNA: TGTGCCAGCAGTGAACTGGACAGGGACAACTATGGCTACACCTTC.

The chain uses TRBV12-5 and TRBJ2-1, with no clear D. Germline V lookup: CDR1 LGHNT, CDR2 FRNRAP. The CDR3 covers 13 residues. Deletions cut 2 bases from V and 9 bases from J, with 11 bases between. The CDR3 here is CASGLQNFGEQFF. The CDR3 DNA reads TGTGCTAGTGGTTTGCAAAATTTCGGTGAGCAGTTCTTC.

The chain combines TRBV4-1 with TRBJ1-5, with D possibly matching TRBD1 (6 bases). Germline CDR1 and CDR2: MGHRA and YSYEKL. V was cut by 0 bases and J by 3 bases, with 15 bases left in between. This CDR3 comprises 17 residues. In DNA form, the CDR3 reads TGCGCCAGCAGCCAAGACCACCGGACAGAAAACAATCAGCCCCAGCATTTT. Its protein is CASSQDHRTENNQPQHF.

In its sample, this clone was seen once. The rearrangement joins TRBV30 to TRBJ2-7, with TRBD1 matching 10 bases. The V gene's germline CDR1 is GTSNPN and CDR2 SVGIG (reference sequence). Losses at the gene ends were 0 bases for V and 2 bases for J; bases not matched to a gene: 1. This CDR3 has 14 amino acids. The CDR3 nucleotides read TGTGCCTGGAGTGTTGGGACAGGGGCCTACGAGCAGTACTTC. Protein product: CAWSVGTGAYEQYF.

This rearrangement joins TRBV11-2 to TRBJ2-5; the match to TRBD2 covers 11 bases. Looked up from germline, CDR1 is SGHAT and CDR2 is FQNNGV. Trimming took 6 bases from V and 7 from J; bases not matched to a gene: 7. This CDR3 spans 14 amino acids. The CDR3 loop is CASSPTGTSGTQYF. CDR3 coding DNA: TGTGCCAGCAGTCCGACCGGGACTAGCGGGACCCAGTACTTC.

This chain connects TRBV19 to TRBJ2-3; 10 bases align to TRBD2. The CDR3 covers 20 residues. Germline CDR1 LNHDA, CDR2 SQIVND (reference sequence). V gave up 1 base and J gave up 5 bases; unmatched junction bases: 18. The CDR3 spells CASSIAPWGDVAGGKDTQYF. The CDR3 coding sequence is TGTGCCAGTAGTATAGCCCCATGGGGGGATGTAGCGGGGGGCAAAGATACGCAGTATTTT.

The chain links TRBV2 to TRBJ1-6; TRBD1 is a possible D gene (5 bases). The germline V gene encodes CDR1 SNHLY and CDR2 FYNNEI. There are 13 residues in the CDR3. V shed 6 bases and J shed 7 bases, with 10 bases lying between them. CDR3 DNA sequence: TGTGCCAGCAGAGGGGAGGGAAATTCACCCCTCCACTTT. Translating it yields CASRGEGNSPLHF.

The chain joins TRBV30 to TRBJ1-4; the match to TRBD1 covers 7 bases. This CDR3 is built from 13 residues. CDR1 and CDR2 from the germline V gene are GTSNPN and SVGIG (reference sequence). Trimming took 4 bases from V and 8 from J; bases not matched to a gene: 7. The CDR3 sequence: CAWIDRVREKLFF. The CDR3 bases are TGTGCCTGGATCGACAGGGTTCGGGAAAAACTGTTTTTT.

V and J are TRBV7-9 and TRBJ1-4, with D perhaps TRBD1 (6 bases). Germline-derived CDR1 and CDR2 are SEHNR and FQNEAQ (reference sequence). CDR3 length: 15 amino acids. V lost 3 bases to trimming and J lost 0 bases, with 8 bases between them. CDR3 coding DNA: TGTGCCAGCAGCTTCGGACAGTCAACTAATGAAAAACTGTTTTTT. Its translation is CASSFGQSTNEKLFF. The variable domain in full, completed from reference TRBV7-9 and TRBJ1-4, reads DTGVSQNPRHKITKRGQNVTFRCDPISEHNRLYWYRQTLGQGPEFLTYFQNEAQLEKSRLLSDRFSAERPKGSFSTLEIQRTEQGDSAMYLCASSFGQSTNEKLFFGSGTQLSVL.

V is TRBV28 and J is TRBJ1-2; D remains ambiguous. Germline CDR1 reads MDHEN; CDR2 reads SYDVKM. V lost 8 bases and J 5 bases, leaving 12 bases between the germline ends. CDR3 size: 12 residues. The CDR3 coding sequence is TGTGCCAGCTCGGAGGGTTGGTATGGCTACACCTTC. Its protein product is CASSEGWYGYTF.

The rearrangement links TRBV6-6 to TRBJ2-7; maybe TRBD2 (7 bases). The germline gives CDR1 MNHNY, CDR2 SVGAGI (reference sequence). The CDR3 runs to 14 residues. Trimming left V 7 bases short and J 3 bases short, with 16 bases between. Here the CDR3 reads CASIEGGGSYEQYF. In nucleotides, the CDR3 is TGTGCCAGCATAGAAGGGGGGGGCAGCTACGAGCAGTACTTC.

The rearrangement links TRBV28 to TRBJ1-5, with no clear D. Per the germline V gene, CDR1 is MDHEN and CDR2 is SYDVKM. V gave up 2 bases and J gave up 6 bases, with 2 bases separating them. This CDR3 region has 11 residues. CDR3 sequence (DNA): TGTGCCAGCAGTTTACGTCAGCCCCAGCATTTT. Its protein is CASSLRQPQHF.

This clone has only a few counts. The chain is built from TRBV29-1 and TRBJ2-5, with a possible D match to TRBD2 (6 bases). Germline loops: CDR1 SQVTM, CDR2 ANQGSEA. There are 13 residues in the CDR3. The germline V and J ends were trimmed by 3 bases and 5 bases, with 13 bases remaining between them. Here the CDR3 reads CSVEGLQRETQYF. As DNA, the CDR3 is TGCAGCGTTGAGGGACTCCAGAGGGAGACCCAGTACTTC.

V and J are TRBV5-1 and TRBJ2-2, with 7 bases matching TRBD2. Trimming cost V 4 bases and J 3 bases; bases outside gene matches: 9. Looked up from germline, CDR1 is SGHRS and CDR2 is YFSETQ. The CDR3 has 16 amino acids. The CDR3, as DNA: TGCGCCAGCAGCCTCGAACCCGGGAGGCACACCGGGGAGCTGTTTTTT. Translation gives CASSLEPGRHTGELFF. The variable domain in full, with the rest retrieved from reference TRBV5-1 and TRBJ2-2, is KAGVTQTPRYLIKTRGQQVTLSCSPISGHRSVSWYQQTPGQGLQFLFEYFSETQRNKGNFPGRFSGRQFSNSRSEMNVSTLELGDSALYLCASSLEPGRHTGELFFGEGSRLTVL.

The chain employs TRBV30 and TRBJ2-7, with D perhaps TRBD2 (5 bases). The CDR3 sequence is 11 residues long. V lost 3 bases, J lost 12 bases, and 15 bases lay in between. CDR1 and CDR2 from the germline V gene are GTSNPN and SVGIG (reference sequence). The CDR3 DNA follows: TGTGCCTGGAGCCTCGGGATTTCCGCGTACTTC. The encoded protein is CAWSLGISAYF.

The chain couples TRBV5-6 to TRBJ2-5, with 9 bases fitting TRBD2. The CDR3 sequence is 16 residues long. Germline assignment: CDR1 SGHDT and CDR2 YYEEEE. J was trimmed by 1 base and V by 0 bases; bases with no gene match: 4. The CDR3: CASSLVPSGIQETQYF. CDR3 in DNA: TGTGCCAGCAGCTTGGTACCTAGCGGGATCCAAGAGACCCAGTACTTC. The variable domain in full, with the rest retrieved from reference TRBV5-6 and TRBJ2-5, is DAGVTQSPTHLIKTRGQQVTLRCSPKSGHDTVSWYQQALGQGPQFIFQYYEEEERQRGNFPDRFSGHQFPNYSSELNVNALLLGDSALYLCASSLVPSGIQETQYFGPGTRLLVL.